Listed below are T cell receptor beta chains from one sample, sequenced in a study of cytomegalovirus exposure and HLA in healthy donors. Sequencing was performed with immunoSEQ multiplex PCR; in TCRdb, only in-frame clones are kept and a portion is missing. The table has 150,000 or so clones, around four fifths seen once. Sequencing was done on a sample of PBMCs. All receptors derive from a female donor in good health and CMV-seronegative. CDR3s include the opening cysteine and the closing phenylalanine or tryptophan. The order of the fields is clone size, D gene, J gene, V gene, CDR3 protein, CDR3 DNA. D genes are given only for firm matches. Expanded clones get a size class; other rows say once, few or many, or leave the size out.

- - TRBJ2-3 TRBV9 CASTVDPGEGRSTDTQYF TGTGCCAGCACCGTAGATCCGGGAGAGGGTCGGAGCACAGATACGCAGTATTTT
- - TRBJ1-1 TRBV9 CASSVGQRNTEAFF TGTGCCAGCAGCGTAGGACAAAGGAACACTGAAGCTTTCTTT
- TRBD1 TRBJ2-2 TRBV5-4 CASSSRGINTGELFF TGTGCCAGCAGCTCCAGGGGGATCAACACCGGGGAGCTGTTTTTT
- - TRBJ1-1 TRBV5-1 CASSLRSPNTEAFF TGCGCCAGCAGCTTGAGGAGTCCGAACACTGAAGCTTTCTTT
- TRBD2 TRBJ2-7 TRBV13 CASSSLAGIPYEQYF TGTGCCAGCAGCTCCCTAGCGGGGATCCCCTACGAGCAGTACTTC
- TRBD1 TRBJ2-1 TRBV19 CASRNRDRGLYEQFF TGTGCCAGTCGCAACCGGGACAGGGGTTTGTATGAGCAGTTCTTC
once TRBD1 TRBJ1-4 TRBV19 CASSILGQGGEKLFF TGTGCCAGTAGTATCCTTGGACAGGGTGGTGAAAAACTGTTTTTT
- TRBD1 TRBJ2-7 TRBV7-2 CASSSKQGASSYEQYF TGTGCCAGCAGCTCGAAACAGGGGGCAAGCTCCTACGAGCAGTACTTC
- - TRBJ1-4 TRBV19 CASSIVPTTTNEKLFF TGTGCCAGTAGTATTGTCCCCACAACAACTAATGAAAAACTGTTTTTT
once TRBD1 TRBJ2-7 TRBV5-6 CASSNRDRDLDEQYF TGTGCCAGCAGCAACCGGGACAGGGACCTCGACGAGCAGTACTTC
- - TRBJ2-7 TRBV19 CASRQTDSYEQYF TGTGCCAGTAGGCAAACTGACAGCTACGAGCAGTACTTC
- TRBD2 TRBJ2-3 TRBV6-1 CASSEAAGGATDTQYF TGTGCCAGCAGTGAAGCGGCGGGGGGGGCCACAGATACGCAGTATTTT
- TRBD1 TRBJ1-1 TRBV5-1 CASRGTDNTEAFF TGCGCCAGCCGAGGGACAGACAACACTGAAGCTTTCTTT
few TRBD1 TRBJ1-4 TRBV18 CASSADRGDEKLFF TGTGCCAGCTCTGCGGACAGGGGTGATGAAAAACTGTTTTTT
once TRBD1 TRBJ1-2 TRBV7-9 CASSQDRGTYGYTF TGTGCCAGCAGCCAGGACAGGGGGACCTATGGCTACACCTTC
- - TRBJ1-5 TRBV6-6 CASSYPASNQPQHF TGTGCCAGCAGTTACCCTGCCAGTAATCAGCCCCAGCATTTT
- - TRBJ2-4 TRBV7-9 CASSPPRENIQYF TGTGCCAGCAGCCCCCCAAGGGAGAACATTCAGTACTTC
- - TRBJ2-7 TRBV2 CASSELFPQKQYF TGTGCCAGCAGTGAATTGTTCCCCCAGAAGCAGTACTTC
- TRBD2 TRBJ2-3 TRBV7-6 CASSLAWRESTSTDTQYF TGTGCCAGCAGCTTAGCGTGGCGGGAGTCTACTAGCACAGATACGCAGTATTTT
- - TRBJ1-2 TRBV4-2 CASSQDTGTDLIYGYTF TGTGCCAGCAGCCAAGATACCGGTACAGACCTCATCTATGGCTACACCTTC
- TRBD1 TRBJ1-2 TRBV6-6 CASRPGTGEDYGYTF TGTGCCAGCAGGCCCGGGACAGGGGAGGACTATGGCTACACCTTC
- TRBD1 TRBJ1-2 TRBV29-1 CSVFDREGYTF TGCAGCGTCTTCGACAGGGAAGGCTACACCTTC
- - TRBJ2-3 TRBV7-2 CASSLVRDYTDTQYF TGTGCCAGCAGCTTAGTGCGTGACTACACAGATACGCAGTATTTT
- - TRBJ1-6 TRBV30 CAWSKPRTVTDSPLHF TGTGCCTGGAGCAAACCTAGGACAGTCACCGATTCACCCCTCCACTTT
- TRBD1 TRBJ2-2 TRBV10-3 CAISLPTGGFTGELFF TGTGCCATCAGCCTGCCGACAGGGGGGTTCACCGGGGAGCTGTTTTTT
few TRBD1 TRBJ2-5 TRBV5-1 CASSLQGVEETQYF TGCGCCAGCAGCTTACAGGGGGTTGAAGAGACCCAGTACTTC
once TRBD1 TRBJ1-1 TRBV6-1 CAGKTGDYSNTEAFF TGTGCCGGAAAAACAGGGGATTACTCGAACACTGAAGCTTTCTTT
- - TRBJ1-6 TRBV4-2 CASSQDMERRSPLHF TGTGCCAGCAGCCAAGATATGGAGAGGAGGTCACCCCTCCACTTT
- - TRBJ2-1 TRBV19 CASTQGRAGGRGLNEQFF TGTGCCAGTACCCAAGGGCGGGCGGGGGGAAGGGGGCTCAATGAGCAGTTCTTC
- - TRBJ1-5 TRBV30 CAWRSTVSQPQHF TGTGCCTGGAGATCTACGGTGAGTCAGCCCCAGCATTTT
- TRBD2 TRBJ2-1 TRBV2 CASRRLAGGYNEQFF TGTGCCAGCAGACGACTAGCGGGAGGGTACAATGAGCAGTTCTTC
once - TRBJ2-3 TRBV5-1 CASSDEQGADTQYF TGCGCCAGCAGTGACGAACAGGGCGCAGATACGCAGTATTTT
few - TRBJ2-7 TRBV5-4 CASSLLGLRGQYF TGTGCCAGCAGCTTACTGGGACTGAGGGGGCAGTACTTC
- - TRBJ1-1 TRBV10-3 CAIRPTGNTEAFF TGTGCCATCAGGCCGACGGGGAACACTGAAGCTTTCTTT
- - TRBJ1-6 TRBV11-2 CASSAGLIYNSPLHF TGTGCCAGCAGCGCCGGACTGATCTATAATTCACCCCTCCACTTT
- - TRBJ1-2 TRBV14 CASSRQINYGYTF TGTGCCAGCAGCCGCCAGATCAACTATGGCTACACCTTC
- - TRBJ1-1 TRBV6-6 CASRRDTVLNTEAFF TGTGCCAGCAGAAGGGACACAGTTTTGAACACTGAAGCTTTCTTT
- TRBD1 TRBJ2-1 TRBV30 CAWSGTGVNEQFF TGTGCCTGGAGTGGGACAGGGGTCAATGAGCAGTTCTTC
- TRBD1 TRBJ1-5 TRBV18 CASSPFGQGLGQPQHF TGTGCCAGCTCACCCTTCGGACAGGGTTTGGGGCAGCCCCAGCATTTT
- - TRBJ2-1 TRBV5-1 CASSLGESVNEQFF TGCGCCAGCAGCTTGGGAGAATCCGTCAATGAGCAGTTCTTC
few TRBD2 TRBJ2-7 TRBV5-4 CASSLAGGLVSYEQYF TGTGCCAGCAGCTTGGCCGGGGGACTAGTCTCCTACGAGCAGTACTTC
- - TRBJ2-5 TRBV5-1 CASNDFGRVQETQYF TGCGCCAGTAATGACTTCGGCAGAGTCCAAGAGACCCAGTACTTC
- - TRBJ2-1 TRBV27 CASSRTVRGGYNEQFF TGTGCCAGCAGCCGGACAGTACGGGGCGGGTACAATGAGCAGTTCTTC
few TRBD2 TRBJ2-2 TRBV6-6 CASTSSGGNTGELFF TGTGCCAGCACCTCTAGCGGGGGGAACACCGGGGAGCTGTTTTTT
few TRBD2 TRBJ2-1 TRBV11-2 CASSLDAGAIYNEQFF TGTGCCAGCAGCTTAGATGCGGGAGCCATCTACAATGAGCAGTTCTTC
- - TRBJ2-1 TRBV2 CASREGLPSSYNEQFF TGTGCCAGCAGGGAAGGACTTCCCAGCTCCTACAATGAGCAGTTCTTC
few - TRBJ2-3 TRBV29-1 CSVADSSPGDTQYF TGCAGCGTGGCCGATTCCTCTCCGGGAGATACGCAGTATTTT
few TRBD1 TRBJ1-5 TRBV19 CASSVDRGNQPQHF TGTGCCAGTAGTGTTGACAGGGGCAATCAGCCCCAGCATTTT
- TRBD2 TRBJ2-3 TRBV30 CAWSGGLAGGGAQYF TGTGCCTGGAGTGGTGGACTAGCGGGAGGGGGGGCGCAGTATTTT
- - TRBJ1-6 TRBV5-1 CASSSGESPLHF TGCGCCAGCAGCTCCGGAGAATCACCCCTCCACTTT
- TRBD1 TRBJ2-7 TRBV30 CAWNTGQGSFEQYF TGTGCCTGGAATACTGGACAGGGTTCGTTCGAGCAGTACTTC